The present TCR beta chain was sequenced within a study of CD8 T cells in Susac syndrome. V was clipped by 5 bases and J by 6 bases; unmatched bases: 4. Germline V gene data show CDR1 as SQVTM and CDR2 as ANQGSEA. The CDR3 totals 12 residues. Random hexamers were used to reverse transcribe the RNA input (about 0.5 to 1 ug). TCRdb independently ran MiXCR on the immunoSEQ multiplex PCR reads; one entry per CDR3 protein. The sample carries 110,000 or so distinct CDR3 sequences, about 92% recorded once. From blood CD8+ and CD4+ T cells, TCR beta sequences were generated. The TCR originated in a human donor with multiple sclerosis. Sequencing was performed on CD4+ T cells from PBMCs. This sequence joins TRBV29-1 and TRBJ1-2, with 9 bases that match TRBD1. The CDR3 nucleotides are TGCAGCGTTACGGGACAGGGCAATGGCTACACCTTC. This gives the protein CSVTGQGNGYTF.